The rows below give T cell receptor beta chains drawn from one sample of a study of blood T cell repertoires in COVID-19. TCRdb's table, derived via immunoSEQ multiplex PCR, lists solely in-frame clones and lacks some. The sample records about 140,000 clones, roughly 75% being singletons. The sample comprised PBMCs or T cells enriched from blood (not recorded which). These receptors were collected from a woman between 50 and 59 years old who had recovered from COVID-19. Each CDR3 is given with its conserved first and last residue. D genes are given only for firm matches. Size is omitted from some rows. Given values are once, few, many or a class for expanded clones.

cdr3_nt	cdr3_aa	d_call	v_call	j_call	clone_size
TGTGCCAGCAGTGAATATCGGCAGGGCTATGGCTACACCTTC	CASSEYRQGYGYTF	.	TRBV6-1	TRBJ1-2	.
TGTGCCAGCAGTCGACAAGGACTGCGAGATGAGCAGTTCTTC	CASSRQGLRDEQFF	.	TRBV28	TRBJ2-1	.
TGTGCCAGTAGTATCGGGGCCGGGACAGGGGGTTACGGGGAGCTGTTTTTT	CASSIGAGTGGYGELFF	TRBD1	TRBV19	TRBJ2-2	few
TGTGCCATCAGTGAGTCGCAGGTAGGAAATCAGCCCCAGCATTTT	CAISESQVGNQPQHF	.	TRBV10-3	TRBJ1-5	.
TGTGCTGCCAAGCGGGGTAACTATGGCTACACCTTC	CAAKRGNYGYTF	.	TRBV28	TRBJ1-2	.
TGTGCCAGCAGCTTGTCGACAGGGAACGAAAAACTGTTTTTT	CASSLSTGNEKLFF	TRBD1	TRBV5-8	TRBJ1-4	.
TGTGCCAGCAGCTTAGTCTACGGGTCACCCCTCCACTTT	CASSLVYGSPLHF	.	TRBV7-2	TRBJ1-6	.
TGTGCCAGCAGCTTCGGGACAGGGTCTCTTGGCTACACCTTC	CASSFGTGSLGYTF	TRBD1	TRBV11-1	TRBJ1-2	.
TGTGCCAGCGGCTGGACAGCTGATAGCAATCAGCCCCAGCATTTT	CASGWTADSNQPQHF	.	TRBV6-5	TRBJ1-5	many
TGTGCCAGCTGGGAGACAGGGGTCTATGGCTACACCTTC	CASWETGVYGYTF	TRBD1	TRBV19	TRBJ1-2	once
TGTGCCAGCAGCTTGGAGAGGGGGTCTGAAGCTTTCTTT	CASSLERGSEAFF	.	TRBV5-4	TRBJ1-1	.
TGTGCCAGCAGCTTAGTCCCGGTTATCAATCAGCCCCAGCATTTT	CASSLVPVINQPQHF	.	TRBV7-8	TRBJ1-5	.
TGTGCCAGCAGCTCCCTCGGGACAGGGTATTCACCCCTCCACTTT	CASSSLGTGYSPLHF	TRBD1	TRBV7-2	TRBJ1-6	.
TGCGCCAGCAGCTTGGAAGGGACAGGGAGTTTGGGACTGTTTTTT	CASSLEGTGSLGLFF	TRBD1	TRBV5-1	TRBJ1-4	.
TGTGCCAGCAGTGAATGGGGGGGACGAAGTGACTATGGCTACACCTTC	CASSEWGGRSDYGYTF	.	TRBV6-1	TRBJ1-2	.
TGTGCCAGCAGTTTAGGGCCCCGGGGGAGATACGAGCAGTACTTC	CASSLGPRGRYEQYF	.	TRBV28	TRBJ2-7	.
TGTGCCAGCAGTTTCGACCGAGGCACTGAAGCTTTCTTT	CASSFDRGTEAFF	.	TRBV27	TRBJ1-1	.
TGTGCCAGCAGCCAAGATCTGGACAGGGCTGAAGCTTTCTTT	CASSQDLDRAEAFF	TRBD1	TRBV3-1/TRBV3-2	TRBJ1-1	.
TGTGCCAGCAGCTCCGGACAGGGGGCGGATTCACCCCTCCACTTT	CASSSGQGADSPLHF	TRBD1	TRBV5-6	TRBJ1-6	.
TGTGCCAGTAGTCTTCCCACCGGGGTTGGTAATTCACCCCTCCACTTT	CASSLPTGVGNSPLHF	.	TRBV19	TRBJ1-6	.
TGTGCCAGCAGTGAAAAGGGGAAGCATGGAAACACCATATATTTT	CASSEKGKHGNTIYF	.	TRBV6-1	TRBJ1-3	few
TGTGCCAGCAATACAGGGTACACTGAAGCTTTCTTT	CASNTGYTEAFF	.	TRBV3-1/TRBV3-2	TRBJ1-1	few
TGCAGTGCTAGTGACAGGGGAAACTACGAGCAGTACTTC	CSASDRGNYEQYF	TRBD1	TRBV20-1	TRBJ2-7	few
TGTGCCAGCAACCAAGGGGCCGGACAGGGGACCTCACCCCTCCACTTT	CASNQGAGQGTSPLHF	TRBD1	TRBV3-1/TRBV3-2	TRBJ1-6	.
TGTGCCATCAGTGAGGGGCCCCAGGGAGGGCGGAATAGCAATCAGCCCCAGCATTTT	CAISEGPQGGRNSNQPQHF	.	TRBV10-3	TRBJ1-5	.
TGTGCCAGCAGTAAACAGGGCTGGCGTGGCTACACCTTC	CASSKQGWRGYTF	.	TRBV27	TRBJ1-2	.
TGTGCCAGCAGCCTAGCGAATGGGATTGAGCAGTTCTTC	CASSLANGIEQFF	.	TRBV5-6	TRBJ2-1	few
TGCAGCGCTCTTACAGGGTTAGAAAACATTCAGTACTTC	CSALTGLENIQYF	.	TRBV29-1	TRBJ2-4	.
TGTGCCAGCAGCTCCGACAGCCAGGGCACCTACGAGCAGTACTTC	CASSSDSQGTYEQYF	.	TRBV2	TRBJ2-7	few
TGTGCCTCTCTACCCGGGCATGACAGCTACGAGCAGTACTTC	CASLPGHDSYEQYF	.	TRBV28	TRBJ2-7	.
TGTGCCAGCAGAGCCAAGCCTCCAGCGGGAGCTGTCACCGGGGAGCTGTTTTTT	CASRAKPPAGAVTGELFF	TRBD2	TRBV3-1/TRBV3-2	TRBJ2-2	.
TGTGCCAGCAGCCAAGCCCGGGTTTATAATTCACCCCTCCACTTT	CASSQARVYNSPLHF	.	TRBV4-2	TRBJ1-6	.
TGCGCCAGCAGTGACAGGGCCCTAGGGTTCACTGGGGCCAACGTCCTGACTTTC	CASSDRALGFTGANVLTF	.	TRBV10-2	TRBJ2-6	few
TGTGCCAGCAGCCAAGGCGGGGGGGCCCTGGCCGGGGAGCTGTTTTTT	CASSQGGGALAGELFF	TRBD2	TRBV3-1/TRBV3-2	TRBJ2-2	.